A single sample is the source of the 9 T cell receptor beta chains below, sequenced in a study of cytomegalovirus exposure and HLA in healthy donors. The primer mix had 60 Vbeta and 13 Jbeta primers. Method: immunoSEQ multiplex PCR; TCRdb's copy keeps in-frame clones and lacks some. The ten top clones account for 4.5% to 6%, within a sample of around 70,000 clones. Material: PBMCs. The receptors shown here come from a man in his forties or fifties in good health and CMV-seronegative.

V usage is TRBV7-8 and J usage is TRBJ2-5; 11 positions agree with TRBD2. Germline CDR1 SGHVS, CDR2 FQNEAQ. The CDR3 totals 14 residues. The V gene end was trimmed by 4 bases and the J gene end by 3 bases; junction bases not matched to a gene: 1. In nucleotides, the CDR3 is TGTGCCAGCAGCTCACTAGCGGGAGAAGAGACCCAGTACTTC. It encodes CASSSLAGEETQYF.

The chain employs TRBV19 and TRBJ1-2; no clear D gene. The CDR3 is made up of 13 amino acids. Germline lookup yields CDR1 LNHDA and CDR2 SQIVND (reference sequence). Trimming took off 5 bases at V and 8 bases at J, with 15 bases between the two ends. This CDR3 reads CASSVALTGGYTF. DNA for the CDR3: TGTGCCAGTAGTGTCGCCCTGACGGGGGGCTACACCTTC. Filled out from reference TRBV19 and TRBJ1-2, the complete variable domain reads DGGITQSPKYLFRKEGQNVTLSCEQNLNHDAMYWYRQDPGQGLRLIYYSQIVNDFQKGDIAEGYSVSREKKESFPLTVTSAQKNPTAFYLCASSVALTGGYTFGSGTRLTVV.

The rearrangement uses TRBV28 and TRBJ2-1; D perhaps matches TRBD2 (5 bases). V shed 6 bases and J shed 7 bases, with 7 bases lying between them. The CDR3 length is 11 residues. Germline V gene data show CDR1 as MDHEN and CDR2 as SYDVKM. The CDR3 sequence: CASRGGNEQFF. The CDR3 DNA reads TGTGCCAGCAGAGGAGGAAATGAGCAGTTCTTC.

The V call is TRBV10-3, the J call TRBJ1-1, with 10 bases lining up with TRBD1. The CDR3 is 15 amino acids. Trimming at V came to 3 bases and at J to 1 base, leaving 2 bases not matched to a gene. CDR1 and CDR2 (germline): ENHRY, SYGVKD. In DNA, the CDR3 is TGTGCCATCAGTGAACGGGACAGGGGGAACACTGAAGCTTTCTTT. This encodes CAISERDRGNTEAFF.

V and J are TRBV7-2 and TRBJ1-1, with a tentative D call TRBD1 (5 bases). The CDR3 consists of 14 residues. Trimming cost V 2 bases and J 4 bases, with 11 bases left between them. Germline V lookup: CDR1 SGHTA, CDR2 FQGNSA. Written as DNA, the CDR3 is TGTGCCAGCAGCTTACAGGGTACCGGCACTGAAGCTTTCTTT. Translation: CASSLQGTGTEAFF.

The gene calls are TRBV25-1 and TRBJ1-1; 7 nucleotides align to TRBD1. Germline loops: CDR1 MGHDK, CDR2 SYGVNS. The CDR3 length is 11 residues. V trimming: 7 bases; J trimming: 5 bases; junction bases outside the gene matches: 1. The CDR3 protein is CASIRGTEAFF. CDR3 nucleotides: TGTGCCAGCATCAGGGGGACTGAAGCTTTCTTT.

This chain joins TRBV2 and TRBJ2-1; D is perhaps TRBD2 (6 bases). Germline CDR1 is SNHLY and CDR2 is FYNNEI. The CDR3 has 15 amino acids. The ends were cut back, 7 bases at V and 3 bases at J, with 16 bases in the middle. DNA for the CDR3: TGTGCCAGCACGGAGGGCCTAGACAGCTACAATGAGCAGTTCTTC. It encodes CASTEGLDSYNEQFF. The full variable domain, with the rest looked up from reference TRBV2 and TRBJ2-1, is EPEVTQTPSHQVTQMGQEVILRCVPISNHLYFYWYRQILGQKVEFLVSFYNNEISEKSEIFDDQFSVERPDGSNFTLKIRSTKLEDSAMYFCASTEGLDSYNEQFFGPGTRLTVL.

The rearrangement uses TRBV27 and TRBJ1-3; 7 positions match TRBD1. This CDR3 is 16 amino acids long. J gave up 2 bases and V 5 bases, and 9 bases lay outside the gene matches. The germline gives CDR1 MNHEY, CDR2 SMNVEV (reference sequence). The CDR3 protein is CASSVTGGTAGNTIYF. The DNA of the CDR3 is TGTGCCAGCAGTGTAACGGGCGGGACAGCTGGAAACACCATATATTTT.

The V call is TRBV5-4, the J call TRBJ1-1; the D gene is possibly TRBD1 (5 bases). Germline V gene lookup returns CDR1 SGHNT and CDR2 YYREEE (reference sequence). There are 13 residues in the CDR3. Trimming shortened V by 4 bases and J by 1 base, and 8 bases separated the two germline ends. The CDR3 is CASSPTGNTEAFF. The CDR3, as DNA: TGTGCCAGCAGCCCCACAGGGAACACTGAAGCTTTCTTT.